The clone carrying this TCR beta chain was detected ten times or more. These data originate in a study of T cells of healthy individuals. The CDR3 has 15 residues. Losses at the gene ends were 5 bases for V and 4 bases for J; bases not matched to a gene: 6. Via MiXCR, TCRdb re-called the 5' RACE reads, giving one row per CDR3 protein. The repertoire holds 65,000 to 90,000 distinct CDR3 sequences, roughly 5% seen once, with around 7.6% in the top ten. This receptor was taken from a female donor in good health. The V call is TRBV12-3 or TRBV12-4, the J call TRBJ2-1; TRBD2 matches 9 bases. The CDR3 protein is CASSPGLALYNEQFF. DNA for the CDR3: TGTGCCAGCAGTCCCGGACTAGCGCTTTACAATGAGCAGTTCTTC.